Described below is a single T cell receptor beta chain sequence and its context. Its antigen is not known. This sample is drawn from a study of identical twins. Study outcomes and limitations: Twins' surplus sharing was weaker for beta out-of-frame sequences.

Each CDR3 protein gets one entry after TCRdb re-called the 5' RACE reads with MiXCR. The table shows hundreds of thousands of distinct CDR3 sequences, with less than 25% occurring only once. This CDR3 region has 14 residues. Trimming removed 2 bases from V and 5 bases from J, with 13 bases in between. Looked up from germline, CDR1 is SGHRS and CDR2 is YFSETQ. These data were also filed under a second study, of T cells expressing NK-cell markers. From that paper: Among the eight sequenced donors, seven tested HCMV-seropositive and one tested seronegative.

This chain joins TRBV5-1 and TRBJ2-5, with D uncertain. This receptor was obtained from a woman between 18 and 29 years old in good health. Material: PBMCs. CDR3 nucleotides: TGCGCCAGCAGCTTCTTGTCCTTCCGGGAGACCCAGTACTTC. Its protein is CASSFLSFRETQYF. The full variable domain, rest sourced from reference TRBV5-1 and TRBJ2-5, is KAGVTQTPRYLIKTRGQQVTLSCSPISGHRSVSWYQQTPGQGLQFLFEYFSETQRNKGNFPGRFSGRQFSNSRSEMNVSTLELGDSALYLCASSFLSFRETQYFGPGTRLLVL.